Below, one T cell receptor beta chain is given with its context. No antigen is known for it. This sample stems from a study of PD-1 blockade in classical Hodgkin lymphoma. Study findings and constraints: Complete responders started with a diversity level that resembled newly diagnosed patients at baseline.

The patients all showed relapse after autologous stem cell transplantation, while their brentuximab vedotin exposure varied. Patients' outcomes at their best amounted to complete response, partial response or progressive disease. This table comes from immunoSEQ multiplex PCR, and its TCRdb copy is limited to in-frame clones, with some not included. Among about 58,000 clones, around 93% were seen once, and the ten largest hold around 9.3%. CDR1 and CDR2 from the germline V gene are SNHLY and FYNNEI. V dropped 8 bases and J dropped 6 bases, with 12 bases sitting between them. This CDR3 comprises 12 residues.

Source: peripheral blood mononuclear cells (PBMCs), taken before the second cycle of nivolumab. This TCR came from a human donor with classical Hodgkin lymphoma. The chain recombines TRBV2 with TRBJ2-3; the D is unclear. The CDR3 protein is CASHKVLDTQYF. DNA for the CDR3: TGTGCCAGCCACAAAGTTTTGGATACGCAGTATTTT.